These 32 T cell receptor beta chains share one sample of origin, sequenced in a study of blood T cell repertoires in COVID-19. Using immunoSEQ multiplex PCR, the repertoire was profiled, and TCRdb retains in-frame clones only, with some absent. Counted here are about 250,000 clones, 70% to 90% occurring once; the ten biggest clones make up 3%. Sequenced: peripheral blood. Every receptor here comes from a man aged 18 to 30 with active or convalescent COVID-19.

About this clone itself: One junction end disagrees with the germline gene, perhaps due to a read error. The chain couples TRBV11-2 to TRBJ1-5, with 9 positions matching TRBD1. From germline, CDR1 is SGHAT and CDR2 FQNNGV. The CDR3 contains 15 residues. CDR3 in amino acids: CASSLEQGANQPQHF. The DNA of the CDR3 is TGTGCCAGCAGCCTAGAACAGGGGGCGAATCAGCCCCAGCATTTT.

Written as DNA, the CDR3 is TGTGCCAGCAGTGAAGGTCGACAGTGGGTGTTCACAGATACGCAGTATTTT. It encodes CASSEGRQWVFTDTQYF. The gene calls are TRBV6-1 and TRBJ2-3, with D perhaps matching TRBD1 (5 bases). Germline CDR1 MNHNS, CDR2 SASEGT. This CDR3 spans 17 amino acids. The germline V and J ends were trimmed by 1 base and 2 bases, with 16 bases remaining between them.

CDR3 sequence reads: CASSPLSEGNTEAFF. The CDR3 DNA follows: TGTGCCAGCTCACCACTGTCGGAGGGGAACACTGAAGCTTTCTTT. The chain joins TRBV18 to TRBJ1-1, with unresolved D. V lost 1 base, J lost 1 base, and 10 bases lay in between. Germline V gives CDR1 KGHSH, CDR2 LQKENI. This CDR3 comprises 15 residues.

The gene calls are TRBV7-8 and TRBJ1-2; D unresolved. V was shortened by 5 bases and J by 6 bases, with 10 bases between the two germline ends. The CDR3 covers 12 residues. Germline assignment: CDR1 SGHVS and CDR2 FQNEAQ. This chain's CDR3 is CASSPGLDGYTF. CDR3 DNA sequence: TGTGCCAGCAGCCCTGGACTAGATGGCTACACCTTC.

This clone has more than one count but fewer than ten. The chain has TRBV27 and TRBJ1-3; D gene ambiguous. From germline, CDR1 is MNHEY and CDR2 SMNVEV (reference sequence). The CDR3 has 16 residues. V lost 5 bases and J lost 2, with 16 bases in between. DNA of the CDR3: TGTGCCAGCAGTCCCCTTGGGCCGCAGGCTGGAAACACCATATATTTT. Protein: CASSPLGPQAGNTIYF.

The chain carries TRBV15 and TRBJ2-5; the match to TRBD1 covers 7 bases. The CDR3 extends over 16 amino acids. V shed 2 bases and J 11 bases; nucleotides not matched to a gene: 17. Looked up from germline, CDR1 is LNHNV and CDR2 is YYDKDF (reference sequence). CDR3 in DNA: TGTGCCACCAGCAGATTTAATGGCAGGGGGATCGATCAGCAGTACTTC. Its protein is CATSRFNGRGIDQQYF. The full variable domain, with the rest looked up from reference TRBV15 and TRBJ2-5, is DAMVIQNPRYQVTQFGKPVTLSCSQTLNHNVMYWYQQKSSQAPKLLFHYYDKDFNNEADTPDNFQSRRPNTSFCFLDIRSPGLGDTAMYLCATSRFNGRGIDQQYFGPGTRLLVL.

The chain employs TRBV6-5 and TRBJ1-2; 8 bases match TRBD1. This CDR3 comprises 13 residues. V gave up 5 bases and J gave up 8 bases; unmatched junction bases: 7. Germline CDR1 and CDR2: MNHEY and SVGAGI. The CDR3 reads CASSPDRVRGYTF. The CDR3 nucleotides are TGTGCCAGCAGTCCGGACAGGGTGCGGGGCTACACCTTC.

This chain links TRBV30 with TRBJ2-7; D is perhaps TRBD1 (6 bases). Germline V gives CDR1 GTSNPN, CDR2 SVGIG (reference sequence). The V gene lost 1 base and the J gene lost 3 bases, with 10 bases spanning the gap. The CDR3 has 13 residues. The chain's CDR3 is CAWSADSNYEQYF. CDR3 DNA: TGTGCCTGGAGTGCGGACAGCAACTACGAGCAGTACTTC.

The genes are TRBV27 and TRBJ2-3; 9 nucleotides align to TRBD1. Per the germline V gene, CDR1 is MNHEY and CDR2 is SMNVEV (reference sequence). The junction had 6 bases not matched to a gene; V was cut back by 4 bases and J by 4 bases. This CDR3 has 15 amino acids. CDR3 in amino acids: CASSSQGASADTQYF. In DNA, the CDR3 is TGTGCCAGCAGTTCACAGGGGGCGTCTGCAGATACGCAGTATTTT.

The table lists this clone with a few counts. The chain uses TRBV4-1 and TRBJ1-1, with D tentatively TRBD1 (6 bases). The CDR3 length is 15 residues. Germline V gene data show CDR1 as MGHRA and CDR2 as YSYEKL. V lost 0 bases, J lost 0 bases, and 8 bases lay in between. The DNA of the CDR3 is TGCGCCAGCAGCCAAGAAGGGGGTATGAACACTGAAGCTTTCTTT. Protein product: CASSQEGGMNTEAFF.

The chain carries TRBV7-9 and TRBJ1-2; maybe TRBD1 (6 bases). Germline CDR1 SEHNR, CDR2 FQNEAQ (reference sequence). V was pared by 2 bases and J by 4 bases, with 14 bases between. The CDR3 consists of 15 residues. CDR3 nucleotides: TGTGCCAGCAGCTTAAAACAGGGACCAAGCTATGGCTACACCTTC. Its protein product is CASSLKQGPSYGYTF.

The V and J genes are TRBV6-1 and TRBJ1-2, with TRBD1 matching 9 bases. The CDR3 is made up of 16 amino acids. Per germline, CDR1 MNHNS and CDR2 SASEGT. Trimming took 4 bases from V and 0 from J; bases not matched to a gene: 6. The CDR3 here is CASSGRDRAPNYGYTF. The CDR3, as DNA: TGTGCCAGCAGTGGTAGGGACAGGGCTCCTAACTATGGCTACACCTTC.

The V and J genes are TRBV13 and TRBJ2-1; 9 positions match TRBD2. V gave up 7 bases and J gave up 8 bases; unmatched junction bases: 15. In germline, CDR1 is PRHDT, CDR2 FYEKMQ (reference sequence). There are 16 residues in the CDR3. CDR3 nucleotides: TGTGCCAGCAACGAAAGGACTAGCGAAAGGGGGTATGAGCAGTTCTTC. Protein: CASNERTSERGYEQFF.

The chain employs TRBV10-3 and TRBJ1-2; TRBD1 is a possible D gene (5 bases). CDR1 and CDR2 from the germline V gene are ENHRY and SYGVKD. Trimming shortened V by 1 base and J by 6 bases, and 12 bases separated the two germline ends. The CDR3 totals 14 residues. For the CDR3, the DNA is TGTGCCATCAGTGAGTTGCAGGGTAAGGATGGCTACACCTTC. This codes for CAISELQGKDGYTF.

The chain carries TRBV7-8 and TRBJ1-5; no reliable D call. The V end was cut by 1 base, the J end by 3 bases, with 13 bases between. CDR1 SGHVS and CDR2 FQNEAQ come from the germline V gene. The CDR3 runs to 16 residues. The CDR3 spells CASSLESGVANQPQHF. The CDR3 nucleotides read TGTGCCAGCAGCTTAGAGAGCGGGGTTGCCAATCAGCCCCAGCATTTT.

The chain couples TRBV20-1 to TRBJ2-7, with D hard to call. The V gene lost 1 base and the J gene lost 6 bases, with 7 bases spanning the gap. The CDR3 covers 11 residues. Per the germline V gene, CDR1 is DFQATT and CDR2 is SNEGSKA (reference sequence). The CDR3 protein is CSARARSEQYF. In DNA, the CDR3 is TGCAGTGCTAGAGCGCGATCCGAGCAGTACTTC.

CDR3 protein: CASSRQVNTEAFF. The CDR3 DNA reads TGTGCCAGCAGTCGGCAGGTGAACACTGAAGCTTTCTTT. The chain combines TRBV12-3 or TRBV12-4 with TRBJ1-1; D gene ambiguous. The CDR3 length is 13 residues. Trimming shortened V by 5 bases and J by 0 bases, and 7 bases separated the two germline ends.

This clone was observed once. As DNA, the CDR3 is TGTGCCAGCAGTCCACCAACGACAGGGGATTCACCCCTCCACTTT. Its protein is CASSPPTTGDSPLHF. V and J are TRBV28 and TRBJ1-6; 8 bases are shared with TRBD1. V gave up 5 bases and J gave up 8 bases; unmatched junction bases: 8. Germline CDR1 reads MDHEN; CDR2 reads SYDVKM. The CDR3 contains 15 residues.

The gene calls are TRBV19 and TRBJ1-1; a weak D match, TRBD1 (6 bases). Trimming removed 1 base from V and 1 base from J, with 13 bases in between. There are 16 residues in the CDR3. Germline V CDR1 and CDR2: LNHDA, SQIVND (reference sequence). DNA for the CDR3: TGTGCCAGTAGTATAGTAGGGGGGGCGCCGAACACTGAAGCTTTCTTT. Its translation is CASSIVGGAPNTEAFF. Full variable domain (remainder filled in from reference TRBV19 and TRBJ1-1): DGGITQSPKYLFRKEGQNVTLSCEQNLNHDAMYWYRQDPGQGLRLIYYSQIVNDFQKGDIAEGYSVSREKKESFPLTVTSAQKNPTAFYLCASSIVGGAPNTEAFFGQGTRLTVV.

This chain links TRBV9 with TRBJ1-2; no reliable D call. This CDR3 is built from 15 residues. The V gene's germline CDR1 is SGDLS and CDR2 YYNGEE. The V end was cut by 1 base, the J end by 5 bases, with 15 bases between. CDR3: CASSVNNEQEYGYTF. The CDR3 DNA reads as TGTGCCAGCAGCGTAAATAATGAGCAGGAATATGGCTACACCTTC.

This clone was picked up a small number of times. The gene calls are TRBV27 and TRBJ2-1; 9 bases fit TRBD2. V dropped 7 bases and J dropped 9; count of bases not matched to a gene: 10. Germline V gene sequence: CDR1 MNHEY, CDR2 SMNVEV (reference sequence). The CDR3 has 14 amino acids. This CDR3 is CASTEPSGRFEQFF. The DNA for the CDR3 is TGTGCCAGCACCGAGCCCAGCGGGAGGTTTGAGCAGTTCTTC.

J is TRBJ1-2 and V is TRBV9; D ambiguous. Germline-derived CDR1 and CDR2 are SGDLS and YYNGEE. The ends were cut back, 0 bases at V and 8 bases at J, with 14 bases in the middle. The CDR3 has 14 residues. The CDR3 nucleotides are TGTGCCAGCAGCGTAGACGACACCTATGGAGGCTACACCTTC. Its translation is CASSVDDTYGGYTF.

The rearrangement uses TRBV2 and TRBJ2-7, with a weak D call TRBD2 (6 bases). This CDR3 is built from 13 residues. Trimming left V 7 bases short and J 2 bases short, with 12 bases between. From germline, CDR1 is SNHLY and CDR2 FYNNEI. The CDR3 DNA is TGTGCCAGCATGTTACGACTAGCCTACGAGCAGTACTTC. It specifies CASMLRLAYEQYF.

Here the CDR3 DNA reads TGTGCCAGCAGTGAACCCGGCACAGATACGCAGTATTTT. Translated: CASSEPGTDTQYF. The V and J genes are TRBV2 and TRBJ2-3; D is unclear. There are 13 residues in the CDR3. V lost 2 bases and J lost 1, with 4 bases in between. Germline CDR1 and CDR2: SNHLY and FYNNEI.

The chain carries TRBV4-3 and TRBJ2-2; possible D gene TRBD2, 6 bases. Trimming cost V 0 bases and J 0 bases, with 14 bases left between them. The CDR3 sequence is 18 residues long. Germline-derived CDR1 and CDR2 are LGHNA and YSLEER. Here the CDR3 reads CASSQESGTAANTGELFF. In nucleotides, the CDR3 is TGCGCCAGCAGCCAAGAGTCGGGGACTGCAGCGAACACCGGGGAGCTGTTTTTT.

The chain employs TRBV14 and TRBJ1-4; weak D call: TRBD1 (6 bases). V lost 0 bases and J 5 bases, leaving 10 bases between the germline ends. This CDR3 has 15 residues. Germline values: CDR1 SGHDN, CDR2 FVKESK. The CDR3 protein is CASSQDRGPNEKLFF. The CDR3 DNA reads TGTGCCAGCAGCCAAGACAGGGGACCCAATGAAAAACTGTTTTTT.

The V and J genes are TRBV28 and TRBJ2-3; no clear D. The CDR3 extends over 13 amino acids. The ends were cut back, 2 bases at V and 4 bases at J, with 7 bases in the middle. The germline V gene has CDR1 MDHEN and CDR2 SYDVKM. The CDR3 here is CASSLVASDTQYF. DNA of the CDR3: TGTGCCAGCAGTTTAGTCGCGTCAGATACGCAGTATTTT.

V usage is TRBV10-2 and J usage is TRBJ1-2; tentatively, D is TRBD1 (5 bases). The germline gives CDR1 WSHSY, CDR2 SAAADI. The CDR3 has 13 amino acids. V was cut by 3 bases and J by 4 bases, with 9 bases left in between. The CDR3 sequence is CASSDGGTYGYTF. The CDR3 nucleotides are TGCGCCAGCAGTGACGGGGGGACCTATGGCTACACCTTC.

This clone was seen at least ten times. An end of the junction differs from the germline gene, which may be a read error. The V call is TRBV4-1, the J call TRBJ2-3; possible D gene TRBD1, 5 bases. The germline CDR1 and CDR2 sequences are MGHRA and YSYEKL. The CDR3 loop spans 17 amino acids. This CDR3 reads CASSQEEVDRFTHTQYF. DNA of the CDR3: TGCGCCAGCAGCCAAGAAGAAGTCGACAGATTCACACATACGCAGTATTTT.

The rearrangement joins TRBV2 to TRBJ2-7; 15 bases are a match to TRBD2. From germline, CDR1 is SNHLY and CDR2 FYNNEI. V trimming: 4 bases; J trimming: 4 bases; junction bases outside the gene matches: 8. The CDR3 runs to 17 residues. CDR3 in DNA: TGTGCCAGCAGTGCTGGACTAGCGGGGGGGCTAGGGTACGAGCAGTACTTC. This sequence encodes CASSAGLAGGLGYEQYF. Variable domain in full (rest from reference TRBV2 and TRBJ2-7): EPEVTQTPSHQVTQMGQEVILRCVPISNHLYFYWYRQILGQKVEFLVSFYNNEISEKSEIFDDQFSVERPDGSNFTLKIRSTKLEDSAMYFCASSAGLAGGLGYEQYFGPGTRLTVT.

This sequence joins TRBV6-4 and TRBJ1-5; 11 bases are shared with TRBD1. The V and J ends lost 6 bases and 0 bases, in that order; junction bases with no gene match: 13. This CDR3 region has 19 residues. From germline, CDR1 is MRHNA and CDR2 SNTAGT. In DNA, the CDR3 is TGTGCCAGCAGCCCGAGGGACAGGGGGTACTACTATAGCAATCAGCCCCAGCATTTT. This codes for CASSPRDRGYYYSNQPQHF.

V gene TRBV10-3 combines with J gene TRBJ1-1; weak D call: TRBD1 (6 bases). Per germline, CDR1 ENHRY and CDR2 SYGVKD. The CDR3 spans 14 residues. The V end was cut by 6 bases, the J end by 1 base, with 12 bases between. The CDR3 nucleotides are TGTGCCATCAGACCAACAGGGAGGAACACTGAAGCTTTCTTT. This gives the protein CAIRPTGRNTEAFF.